The 23 T cell receptor beta chains in this list originate from one sample, sequenced in a study of T cell responses to AZD1222 COVID-19 vaccine. The protocol was immunoSEQ multiplex PCR, while the TCRdb copy is restricted to in-frame clones and leaves out a portion. The sample holds 170,000 or so clones, about nine tenths seen once. Specimen: peripheral blood, collected on day 0 of AZD1222 vaccination. The receptors shown here come from an adult in good health.

The V call is TRBV6-5, the J call TRBJ1-3; a possible D gene is TRBD1 (5 bases). Germline CDR1 and CDR2: MNHEY and SVGAGI. Deletions cut 6 bases from V and 2 bases from J, with 11 bases between. CDR3 length: 14 amino acids. CDR3 bases: TGTGCCAGCAGCCAACAGGTTGCTGGAAACACCATATATTTT. Its protein is CASSQQVAGNTIYF.

The V and J genes are TRBV5-6 and TRBJ1-2; tentative D call: TRBD1 (5 bases). Per the germline V gene, CDR1 is SGHDT and CDR2 is YYEEEE. The V end was cut by 6 bases, the J end by 6 bases, with 24 bases between. CDR3 size: 16 residues. In DNA, the CDR3 is TGTGCCAGCACCTTACCTACGACAGACGTATTTAATGGCTACACCTTC. Protein: CASTLPTTDVFNGYTF.

Note on this clone: Mismatch with germline at one junction end may stem from a read error. This rearrangement joins TRBV28 to TRBJ2-3; perhaps TRBD2 as D (6 bases). CDR3 length: 12 residues. Germline lookup yields CDR1 MDHEN and CDR2 SYDVKM. The CDR3 sequence is CASSLGRGTGFF. The CDR3 DNA reads as TGTGCCAGCAGTTTAGGGCGGGGCACCGGATTTTTT.

This chain joins TRBV9 and TRBJ2-7, with D perhaps TRBD2 (6 bases). CDR3 size: 13 residues. V gave up 3 bases and J gave up 6 bases, with 13 bases separating them. Germline V gene sequence: CDR1 SGDLS, CDR2 YYNGEE. As DNA, the CDR3 is TGTGCCAGCAGCGCGGGGGACGCTAGCGAGCAGTACTTC. Translation gives CASSAGDASEQYF.

The V and J genes are TRBV28 and TRBJ1-5; 7 nucleotides align to TRBD1. This CDR3 is 15 amino acids long. CDR1 and CDR2 from the germline V gene are MDHEN and SYDVKM. J gave up 3 bases and V 3 bases, and 5 bases lay outside the gene matches. The chain's CDR3 is CASSLGQGVNQPQHF. In DNA form, the CDR3 reads TGTGCCAGCAGTTTGGGGCAGGGGGTCAATCAGCCCCAGCATTTT.

This clone occurred once. The chain employs TRBV18 and TRBJ1-5; D is unresolved. V was clipped by 1 base and J by 7 bases, with 14 bases between them. Germline lookup yields CDR1 KGHSH and CDR2 LQKENI. This CDR3 comprises 15 residues. The CDR3 DNA reads as TGTGCCAGCTCACCACGGAGTCCCGGACCCCAGCCCCAGCATTTT. It encodes CASSPRSPGPQPQHF.

V usage is TRBV19 and J usage is TRBJ2-7; D is undetermined. V was trimmed by 5 bases and J by 3 bases, leaving 11 bases between them. From germline, CDR1 is LNHDA and CDR2 SQIVND (reference sequence). The CDR3 is 13 amino acids. In DNA form, the CDR3 reads TGTGCCAGTAGTTCAACGGATCGCTACGAGCAGTACTTC. It yields the protein CASSSTDRYEQYF. The entire variable domain, with the rest obtained from reference TRBV19 and TRBJ2-7, is as follows: DGGITQSPKYLFRKEGQNVTLSCEQNLNHDAMYWYRQDPGQGLRLIYYSQIVNDFQKGDIAEGYSVSREKKESFPLTVTSAQKNPTAFYLCASSSTDRYEQYFGPGTRLTVT.

The CDR3 region is CASSYSQGAGNTIYF. CDR3 sequence (DNA): TGTGCCAGCAGTTACTCCCAGGGGGCTGGAAACACCATATATTTT. The chain carries TRBV6-5 and TRBJ1-3; 7 positions match TRBD1. Germline V gene lookup returns CDR1 MNHEY and CDR2 SVGAGI. This CDR3 is built from 15 residues. Trimming removed 0 bases from V and 2 bases from J; junction bases left unmatched: 1.

The rearrangement joins TRBV5-6 to TRBJ1-3; no definite D call. The CDR3 runs 15 residues. The V gene lost 2 bases and the J gene lost 4 bases, with 13 bases spanning the gap. Germline loops: CDR1 SGHDT, CDR2 YYEEEE. CDR3 coding DNA: TGTGCCAGCAGCTTTCGGGTAGGGAGCGGAAACACCATATATTTT. Translation: CASSFRVGSGNTIYF.

This CDR3 reads CASSRDRVSPLHF. CDR3 DNA: TGTGCCAGCAGCCGTGACAGGGTGTCACCCCTCCACTTT. The chain uses TRBV14 and TRBJ1-6; TRBD1 agrees at 7 bases. Unmatched junction bases numbered 4, after V lost 4 bases and J lost 10 bases. Germline V CDR1 and CDR2: SGHDN, FVKESK. The CDR3 is made up of 13 amino acids.

V gene TRBV19 combines with J gene TRBJ1-1; no clear D. V lost 9 bases and J lost 1, with 9 bases in between. The CDR3 runs 12 residues. CDR1 is LNHDA and CDR2 is SQIVND in the germline V gene (reference sequence). The CDR3 region has the DNA TGTGCCAGCCGGTTGGGGAACACTGAAGCTTTCTTT. Residues: CASRLGNTEAFF.

J is TRBJ1-3 and V is TRBV27; 7 bases are a match to TRBD1. Germline CDR1 is MNHEY and CDR2 is SMNVEV (reference sequence). CDR3 length: 16 residues. Losses at the gene ends were 5 bases for V and 0 bases for J; bases not matched to a gene: 7. The CDR3 DNA reads as TGTGCCAGCAGTACCCGACAGGGACTCTCTGGAAACACCATATATTTT. Its protein is CASSTRQGLSGNTIYF.

The rearrangement uses TRBV11-2 and TRBJ2-2; D is unresolved. This CDR3 comprises 13 residues. The V gene lost 5 bases and the J gene lost 7 bases, with 11 bases spanning the gap. The germline CDR1 and CDR2 sequences are SGHAT and FQNNGV. As DNA, the CDR3 is TGTGCCAGCAGCCTCCAAAAACTCGGGGAGCTGTTTTTT. It yields the protein CASSLQKLGELFF.

The chain carries TRBV29-1 and TRBJ2-3, with D perhaps matching TRBD1 (6 bases). V was trimmed by 3 bases and J by 3 bases, leaving 10 bases between them. Germline-derived CDR1 and CDR2 are SQVTM and ANQGSEA. The CDR3 extends over 13 amino acids. CDR3 nucleotide sequence: TGCAGCGTTGAGGGACATAGAACAGATACGCAGTATTTT. It specifies CSVEGHRTDTQYF.

This clone was seen only once. The rearrangement joins TRBV7-9 to TRBJ1-3; a possible D gene is TRBD1 (5 bases). Germline values: CDR1 SEHNR, CDR2 FQNEAQ (reference sequence). This CDR3 spans 14 amino acids. Trimming cost V 7 bases and J 4 bases, with 14 bases left between them. Written as DNA, the CDR3 is TGTGCCAGCAACACTTTGGGGCGCGGAAACACCATATATTTT. This encodes CASNTLGRGNTIYF.

This chain joins TRBV4-1 and TRBJ2-2; tentative D call: TRBD1 (6 bases). V lost 4 bases to trimming and J lost 2 bases, with 14 bases between them. Germline CDR1 MGHRA, CDR2 YSYEKL. This CDR3 has 16 residues. This CDR3 is CASSPLPGVNTGELFF. The DNA for the CDR3 is TGCGCCAGCAGCCCTTTACCAGGGGTTAACACCGGGGAGCTGTTTTTT.

This rearrangement joins TRBV28 to TRBJ1-2; D is undetermined. This CDR3 has 13 amino acids. CDR1 MDHEN and CDR2 SYDVKM come from the germline V gene. Trimming cost V 6 bases and J 3 bases, with 11 bases left between them. This CDR3 is CASRVTADYGYTF. The CDR3 DNA reads TGTGCCAGCAGGGTAACAGCTGACTATGGCTACACCTTC.

This clone was seen more than once but under ten times. J is TRBJ2-2 and V is TRBV6-2 or TRBV6-3, with TRBD1 identical over 8 bases. V trimming: 6 bases; J trimming: 6 bases; junction bases outside the gene matches: 6. There are 14 residues in the CDR3. CDR1 MNHEY and CDR2 SVGEGT come from the germline V gene. CDR3 bases: TGTGCCAGCAGCCCACAGGGGGAGTCCGGGGAGCTGTTTTTT. Translating gives CASSPQGESGELFF.

DNA of the CDR3: TGTGCCAGCAGCCAGGGGGTCGGGAACACTGAAGCTTTCTTT. Encoded protein: CASSQGVGNTEAFF. The V call is TRBV4-2, the J call TRBJ1-1; tentatively, D is TRBD1 (5 bases). Germline CDR1 LGHNA, CDR2 YNFKEQ. V shed 3 bases and J shed 1 base, with 9 bases lying between them. This CDR3 comprises 14 residues.

This clone came up once. This chain connects TRBV6-5 to TRBJ1-1; TRBD1 might be the D (5 bases). Germline CDR1 is MNHEY and CDR2 is SVGAGI. Trimming removed 6 bases at V and 10 bases at J, with 21 bases between. The CDR3 runs 14 residues. CDR3 in DNA: TGTGCCAGCAGGCTGCGGCAGGGAGAGATTCGAGCTTTCTTT. Protein: CASRLRQGEIRAFF.

V gene TRBV7-2 combines with J gene TRBJ2-7, with TRBD1 as a possible D gene (5 bases). CDR3 length equals 14 residues. Trimming cost V 1 base and J 5 bases, with 12 bases left between them. Germline CDR1 is SGHTA and CDR2 is FQGNSA. CDR3 DNA: TGTGCCAGCAGCTTAGGCGCCAGGGCTCACGAGCAGTACTTC. Protein product: CASSLGARAHEQYF.

This clone occurred once. The gene calls are TRBV2 and TRBJ1-1, with D possibly TRBD1 on 5 matching bases. Deletions cut 5 bases from V and 5 bases from J, with 15 bases between. CDR1 is SNHLY and CDR2 is FYNNEI in the germline V gene. This CDR3 has 14 residues. Written as DNA, the CDR3 is TGTGCCAGCAGTCCTCCCGGGAGGACAACTGAAGCTTTCTTT. This gives the protein CASSPPGRTTEAFF. Looking up the rest from reference TRBV2 and TRBJ1-1 gives the full variable domain: EPEVTQTPSHQVTQMGQEVILRCVPISNHLYFYWYRQILGQKVEFLVSFYNNEISEKSEIFDDQFSVERPDGSNFTLKIRSTKLEDSAMYFCASSPPGRTTEAFFGQGTRLTVV.

The chain recombines TRBV12-3 or TRBV12-4 with TRBJ1-1; D call uncertain. The V end lost 2 bases, the J end lost 7 bases, and 11 bases lay between the germline ends. There are 13 residues in the CDR3. CDR3 protein: CASSLQVVGEAFF. CDR3 bases: TGTGCCAGCAGTTTACAGGTGGTAGGTGAAGCTTTCTTT.